This T cell receptor beta chain was captured in a study of T cells after yellow fever vaccination. Study results and limitations: Booster samples showed a return of most primary-vaccination clones (roughly 96% CD4, around 88% CD8).

TCRdb reprocessed the 5' RACE reads via MiXCR and lists one record per CDR3 protein. The table records over 250,000 distinct CDR3 sequences, approximately 4% of them present only once. For this clonotype: Antigen specificity is unknown.

Trimming took 5 bases from V and 6 from J, leaving 12 bases between them. CDR3 length: 13 amino acids. The material was PBMCs, obtained 5 days after the yellow fever booster vaccination. The source of this sequence is a man younger than 35 who received the YFV17D yellow fever vaccine. The chain uses TRBV12-3 or TRBV12-4 and TRBJ2-3; a weak D match, TRBD2 (6 bases). The CDR3 bases are TGTGCCAGCAGTCCGGGACTCTACGATACGCAGTATTTT. Amino acids: CASSPGLYDTQYF.